The 23 T cell receptor beta chains in this list originate from one sample, sequenced in a study of cytomegalovirus exposure and HLA in healthy donors. In the PCR, 60 Vbeta and 13 Jbeta primers were used. Repertoires were generated with immunoSEQ multiplex PCR, while TCRdb's copy carries only in-frame clones and drops some. Its table lists about 190,000 clones. Sequenced sample: PBMCs. The receptor source for this set is a man younger than 45 in good health and CMV-seronegative.

This chain joins TRBV6-6 and TRBJ2-5, with D hard to call. Germline loops: CDR1 MNHNY, CDR2 SVGAGI (reference sequence). Between the trimmed V and J ends, which lost 0 bases and 3 bases, there was a span of 8 bases. There are 14 residues in the CDR3. The CDR3 spells CASSYSKREETQYF. DNA of the CDR3: TGTGCCAGCAGTTACTCGAAGCGAGAAGAGACCCAGTACTTC.

The chain combines TRBV19 with TRBJ2-7, with TRBD1 matching over 7 bases. CDR1 LNHDA and CDR2 SQIVND come from the germline V gene (reference sequence). The V and J ends lost 8 bases and 4 bases, in that order; junction bases with no gene match: 8. The CDR3 extends over 13 amino acids. The CDR3 sequence: CASQQGLGYEQYF. The CDR3 region has the DNA TGTGCCAGTCAACAGGGGCTCGGGTACGAGCAGTACTTC.

This chain connects TRBV29-1 to TRBJ2-7, with TRBD1 matching 9 bases. CDR1 is SQVTM and CDR2 is ANQGSEA in the germline V gene. V lost 2 bases and J lost 6; bases outside the gene matches: 5. This CDR3 is 13 amino acids long. CDR3 residues: CSVERTGEGEQYF. The CDR3, as DNA: TGCAGCGTTGAACGGACAGGGGAAGGCGAGCAGTACTTC.

The gene calls are TRBV27 and TRBJ1-6; TRBD1 agrees at 9 bases. Germline CDR1 reads MNHEY; CDR2 reads SMNVEV (reference sequence). This CDR3 has 14 residues. V was clipped by 5 bases and J by 7 bases; unmatched bases: 3. CDR3 nucleotides: TGTGCCAGCAGTCTGGGACAGGGAAATTCACCCCTCCACTTT. Its protein product is CASSLGQGNSPLHF.

The chain recombines TRBV28 with TRBJ2-7; 10 bases agree with TRBD1. Germline CDR1 reads MDHEN; CDR2 reads SYDVKM. The V segment lost 6 bases and the J segment 4 bases; nucleotides outside the gene matches: 9. This CDR3 comprises 15 residues. CDR3 DNA: TGTGCCAGCAGATCTCCCGGGACAGGGGATTACGAGCAGTACTTC. Residues: CASRSPGTGDYEQYF.

This sequence joins TRBV30 and TRBJ1-6; 10 nucleotides match TRBD1. The CDR3 sequence is 13 residues long. Germline lookup yields CDR1 GTSNPN and CDR2 SVGIG (reference sequence). V trimming: 5 bases; J trimming: 8 bases; junction bases outside the gene matches: 3. CDR3 protein: CAWGDRGYSPLHF. CDR3 DNA: TGTGCCTGGGGGGACAGGGGCTATTCACCCCTCCACTTT.

The rearrangement joins TRBV27 to TRBJ2-2, with 7 positions matching TRBD2. The CDR3 extends over 15 amino acids. Germline V gene data show CDR1 as MNHEY and CDR2 as SMNVEV (reference sequence). With V trimmed by 2 bases and J by 5 bases, 5 bases remained unmatched. CDR3 in amino acids: CASSLITGGTGELFF. The DNA for the CDR3 is TGTGCCAGCAGTTTAATCACGGGAGGAACCGGGGAGCTGTTTTTT.

The CDR3 region is CASSLQGNGYTF. The CDR3 nucleotides read TGTGCCAGCTCACTCCAGGGCAATGGCTACACCTTC. This sequence joins TRBV18 and TRBJ1-2; a possible D gene is TRBD1 (5 bases). The germline CDR1 and CDR2 sequences are KGHSH and LQKENI. The CDR3 consists of 12 residues. Trimming shortened V by 4 bases and J by 6 bases, and 9 bases separated the two germline ends. The full variable domain, with the rest looked up from reference TRBV18 and TRBJ1-2, is NAGVMQNPRHLVRRRGQEARLRCSPMKGHSHVYWYRQLPEEGLKFMVYLQKENIIDESGMPKERFSAEFPKEGPSILRIQQVVRGDSAAYFCASSLQGNGYTFGSGTRLTVV.

The chain couples TRBV6-1 to TRBJ1-1, with no clear D. This CDR3 comprises 13 residues. The V gene's germline CDR1 is MNHNS and CDR2 SASEGT. Deletions cut 2 bases from V and 0 bases from J, with 4 bases between. CDR3 nucleotide sequence: TGTGCCAGCAGTGAAACAGTGAACACTGAAGCTTTCTTT. The encoded protein is CASSETVNTEAFF.

The chain is built from TRBV30 and TRBJ1-5; the match to TRBD1 covers 8 bases. CDR1 and CDR2 from the germline V gene are GTSNPN and SVGIG (reference sequence). The CDR3 is made up of 12 amino acids. V gave up 3 bases and J gave up 7 bases; unmatched junction bases: 2. CDR3 residues: CAWRGTGQPQHF. The CDR3 nucleotides are TGTGCCTGGAGGGGGACAGGCCAGCCCCAGCATTTT.

This chain joins TRBV13 and TRBJ2-7, with 12 bases aligning to TRBD2. The CDR3 extends over 17 amino acids. In germline, CDR1 is PRHDT, CDR2 FYEKMQ (reference sequence). With 4 bases clipped from V and 0 bases from J, the junction kept 7 bases outside the gene matches. The CDR3 sequence is CASSSGLAGLSSYEQYF. The DNA of the CDR3 is TGTGCCAGCAGCTCAGGACTAGCGGGGTTGAGCTCCTACGAGCAGTACTTC.

The chain has TRBV11-2 and TRBJ2-5, with 9 bases matching TRBD2. The CDR3 has 16 residues. J was trimmed by 2 bases and V by 3 bases; bases with no gene match: 7. The germline gives CDR1 SGHAT, CDR2 FQNNGV. DNA for the CDR3: TGTGCCAGCAGCTTGTTATTAGCGGGGGAGCAAGAGACCCAGTACTTC. This gives the protein CASSLLLAGEQETQYF.

This chain uses TRBV7-9 with TRBJ2-1; TRBD2 matches 12 bases. Germline assignment: CDR1 SEHNR and CDR2 FQNEAQ (reference sequence). The CDR3 is 17 amino acids. With V trimmed by 0 bases and J by 6 bases, 6 bases remained unmatched. CDR3 region: CASSLALAGGLGNEQFF. The CDR3, as DNA: TGTGCCAGCAGCTTAGCTCTAGCGGGGGGGCTGGGCAATGAGCAGTTCTTC.

The gene calls are TRBV5-6 and TRBJ2-5; D not certain. Germline V gives CDR1 SGHDT, CDR2 YYEEEE. The CDR3 contains 12 residues. V lost 2 bases, J lost 1 base, and 3 bases lay in between. The CDR3 region has the DNA TGTGCCAGCAGCTTCCTCCAAGAGACCCAGTACTTC. It yields the protein CASSFLQETQYF.

The V gene is TRBV6-1, the J gene TRBJ1-2, with 7 bases fitting TRBD1. In germline, CDR1 is MNHNS, CDR2 SASEGT. V shed 3 bases, J shed 2 bases, and the junction held 3 bases outside the gene matches. The CDR3 is made up of 14 amino acids. The CDR3 protein is CASSETGLNYGYTF. Here the CDR3 DNA reads TGTGCCAGCAGTGAGACAGGGCTGAACTATGGCTACACCTTC.

The chain uses TRBV14 and TRBJ1-4; a weak D match, TRBD1 (6 bases). Trimming pared 0 bases from V and 5 bases from J, leaving 13 bases between. Germline assignment: CDR1 SGHDN and CDR2 FVKESK. The CDR3 extends over 16 amino acids. The CDR3 protein is CASSQDGQGLNEKLFF. Here the CDR3 DNA reads TGTGCCAGCAGCCAAGATGGGCAGGGGTTGAATGAAAAACTGTTTTTT.

The chain carries TRBV6-1 and TRBJ2-2, with 10 positions matching TRBD1. Germline V gene sequence: CDR1 MNHNS, CDR2 SASEGT. After removal of 4 bases from V and 4 bases from J, the junction contained 6 bases not matched to a gene. The CDR3 loop spans 16 amino acids. Here the CDR3 reads CASSVTRQGATGELFF. CDR3 nucleotides: TGTGCCAGCAGTGTAACGAGACAGGGGGCCACCGGGGAGCTGTTTTTT.

The rearrangement uses TRBV4-1 and TRBJ2-7, with D possibly matching TRBD1 (6 bases). Germline loops: CDR1 MGHRA, CDR2 YSYEKL. V shed 2 bases and J shed 2 bases, with 7 bases lying between them. This CDR3 has 13 residues. The CDR3, as DNA: TGCGCCAGCAGCCAACCAGGGGCCTACGAGCAGTACTTC. Translating gives CASSQPGAYEQYF.

The rearrangement links TRBV19 to TRBJ1-5; no reliable D call. Trimming removed 8 bases from V and 0 bases from J, with 14 bases in between. Germline assignment: CDR1 LNHDA and CDR2 SQIVND (reference sequence). This CDR3 region has 15 residues. CDR3 region: CASSDGGFSNQPQHF. CDR3 coding DNA: TGTGCCAGTTCCGACGGAGGGTTTAGCAATCAGCCCCAGCATTTT.

The J gene is TRBJ1-6, the V gene TRBV11-2; D remains ambiguous. Deletions cut 0 bases from V and 7 bases from J, with 4 bases between. The germline V gene encodes CDR1 SGHAT and CDR2 FQNNGV. The CDR3 consists of 13 residues. The CDR3 DNA reads as TGTGCCAGCAGCTTAGATCAGAATTCACCCCTCCACTTT. It is translated as CASSLDQNSPLHF.

V and J are TRBV5-6 and TRBJ2-7, with D possibly matching TRBD2 (5 bases). CDR1 is SGHDT and CDR2 is YYEEEE in the germline V gene. The CDR3 runs to 15 residues. Trimming took off 4 bases at V and 7 bases at J, with 21 bases between the two ends. The CDR3 coding sequence is TGTGCCAGCAGCAGTGGGCACCTCGGTCCGGGAGAGCAGTACTTC. The encoded protein is CASSSGHLGPGEQYF. The whole variable domain, filled in from reference TRBV5-6 and TRBJ2-7, reads DAGVTQSPTHLIKTRGQQVTLRCSPKSGHDTVSWYQQALGQGPQFIFQYYEEEERQRGNFPDRFSGHQFPNYSSELNVNALLLGDSALYLCASSSGHLGPGEQYFGPGTRLTVT.

The chain employs TRBV18 and TRBJ1-2; D uncertain. V lost 2 bases and J lost 4, with 11 bases in between. This CDR3 comprises 14 residues. Germline values: CDR1 KGHSH, CDR2 LQKENI. The CDR3 nucleotides read TGTGCCAGCTCACCAAAGCGGGAAAGCTATGGCTACACCTTC. It is translated as CASSPKRESYGYTF.

With regard to this clone: At one end the junction does not follow the germline gene, possibly because of a read error. J is TRBJ2-1 and V is TRBV10-1; D call uncertain. This CDR3 has 14 residues. CDR1 WNHNN and CDR2 SYGVQD come from the germline V gene (reference sequence). The CDR3 DNA sequence: TGCGCCAGCAGTGAGTCCGGGTCCTACAATGAGCAGCTCTTC. It is translated as CASSESGSYNEQLF.